The clone carrying this TCR beta chain was picked up one time. The sample belongs to a study of blood T cell repertoires in COVID-19. Cohort assignment relied on participant-reported clinical history. Symptom resolution, clearance, or two negative PCRs marked the recovered donors of Cohort 3. In the original processing: For nucleated cells, counts were estimated from reference gene primer amplification. Generated by immunoSEQ multiplex PCR, the TCRdb table keeps only in-frame clones and is missing some. For V, J and clone size, that table is used; D and trimming come from the DNA. The sample includes roughly 240,000 clones, more than 75% of them seen just once. Specimen: PBMCs or T cells enriched from blood (not recorded which). This TCR derives from a woman in her fifties or sixties who had recovered from COVID-19.

CDR3 sequence: CASSGGGSSNEQFF. Written as DNA, the CDR3 is TGTGCCAGCAGTGGAGGCGGGAGCTCCAATGAGCAGTTCTTC. This chain uses TRBV6-4 with TRBJ2-1; 7 bases map to TRBD2. V shed 4 bases, J shed 6 bases, and the junction held 6 bases outside the gene matches. This CDR3 spans 14 amino acids. Germline V gene sequence: CDR1 MRHNA, CDR2 SNTAGT.